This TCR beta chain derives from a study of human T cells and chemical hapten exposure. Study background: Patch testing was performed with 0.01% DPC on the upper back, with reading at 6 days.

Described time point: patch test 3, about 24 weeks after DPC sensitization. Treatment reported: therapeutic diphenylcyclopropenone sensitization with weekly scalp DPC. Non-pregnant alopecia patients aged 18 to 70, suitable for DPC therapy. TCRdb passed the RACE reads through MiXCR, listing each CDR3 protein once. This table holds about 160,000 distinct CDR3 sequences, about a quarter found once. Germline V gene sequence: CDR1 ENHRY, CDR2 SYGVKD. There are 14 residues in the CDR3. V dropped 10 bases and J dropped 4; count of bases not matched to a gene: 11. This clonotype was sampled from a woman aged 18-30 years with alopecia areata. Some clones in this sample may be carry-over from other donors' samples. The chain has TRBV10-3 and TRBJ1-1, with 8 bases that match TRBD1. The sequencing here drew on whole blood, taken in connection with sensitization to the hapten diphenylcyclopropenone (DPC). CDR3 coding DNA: TGTGCCACCAGGATCGCCGACAGGGGCACTGAAGCTTTCTTT. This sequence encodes CATRIADRGTEAFF.